The entry below describes one T cell receptor beta chain. What it recognizes is unknown. This sample is part of a study of PD-1 blockade in classical Hodgkin lymphoma. Regarding the study as a whole: Complete responders' diversity at baseline resembled that of newly diagnosed patients. Newly diagnosed patients reportedly trailed healthy donors in baseline TCR diversity.

Assay: immunoSEQ multiplex PCR; the TCRdb copy retains only in-frame clones and omits some. The sample shows some 84,000 clones, 80% to 95% of them seen only once. The germline CDR1 and CDR2 sequences are SGHTA and FQGNSA. The trim removed 2 bases at V and 1 base at J, leaving 2 bases unmatched. CDR3 length: 16 amino acids. Each patient's relapse followed autologous stem cell transplantation, and brentuximab vedotin exposure varied. The receptor was derived from a human donor with classical Hodgkin lymphoma. The gene calls are TRBV7-2 and TRBJ2-1, with TRBD2 identical over 10 bases. The sequences come from peripheral blood mononuclear cells (PBMCs), collected before the second cycle of nivolumab. CDR3 loop: CASSLSSGSSYNEQFF. CDR3 bases: TGTGCCAGCAGCTTATCTAGCGGGAGTTCCTACAATGAGCAGTTCTTC.